Below, one TCR beta chain is given with its context. The source of the sample is a study of T cell changes during pregnancy in multiple sclerosis. The method was immunoSEQ multiplex PCR; TCRdb's version includes in-frame clones alone and lacks a portion of them. The table lists tens of thousands of clones, about 90% of them singletons. The TCR was taken from a female donor in good health, enrolled as a control in a pregnancy study. Specimen: CD4+ T cells from peripheral blood mononuclear cells, collected after pregnancy.

This CDR3 is CASLQGPLYEQYF. CDR3 coding DNA: TGTGCCAGCTTACAGGGACCCCTCTACGAGCAGTACTTC. The chain employs TRBV5-8 and TRBJ2-7; tentative D call: TRBD1 (6 bases). Trimming cost V 7 bases and J 3 bases, with 14 bases left between them. This CDR3 comprises 13 residues. CDR1 SGHTS and CDR2 YDEGEE come from the germline V gene.